The 20 T cell receptor beta chains below all came from one sample that was sequenced in a study of regulatory T cells in long-lasting Graves disease. The time point was: newly diagnosed GD, antithyroid drugs for less than 3 months. The TCR library was made from RNA extracted from PBMCs. For TCR beta, libraries came from iRepertoire HTBI primers and Arm-PCR of CDR3 regions. TCRdb fed the multiplex PCR reads into MiXCR, producing one record per CDR3 protein. Counted here are approximately 350,000 distinct CDR3 sequences, under 20% occurring once; the ten biggest clones make up 20%. These data also featured in a second study, about T cells in Graves' hyperthyroidism and ophthalmopathy.

The sample here was peripheral blood mononuclear cells (PBMCs), taken at new diagnosis, from a patient treated with antithyroid drugs. The origin of the receptors is a woman younger than 30 with Graves disease.

This clonotype was picked up many times. The CDR3 DNA reads as TGTGCCAGCTCACCCCGACAGGGGGCTACCGAGAACACTGAAGCTTTCTTT. Amino acid sequence: CASSPRQGATENTEAFF. The chain employs TRBV18 and TRBJ1-1; 10 bases are shared with TRBD1. With 3 bases clipped from V and 1 base from J, the junction kept 8 bases outside the gene matches. CDR1 is KGHSH, CDR2 LQKENI, per germline. The CDR3 contains 17 residues.

In its sample, this clonotype was seen many times. This rearrangement joins TRBV12-3 or TRBV12-4 to TRBJ1-4; D not certain. This CDR3 has 13 residues. The ends were cut back, 7 bases at V and 5 bases at J, with 11 bases in the middle. Written as DNA, the CDR3 is TGTGCCAGCAATCACCGAAGCAATGAAAAACTGTTTTTT. This sequence encodes CASNHRSNEKLFF.

V and J are TRBV6-1 and TRBJ2-7; TRBD1 agrees at 11 bases. The J segment lost 6 bases and the V segment lost 6 bases, leaving 16 bases of the junction unmatched. This CDR3 region has 17 residues. The germline CDR1 and CDR2 sequences are MNHNS and SASEGT. The CDR3 nucleotides read TGTGCCAGCAGCGACCCTACTCAAGGGGACAGGGGGGTCGAGCAGTACTTC. It codes for CASSDPTQGDRGVEQYF.

There are a few counts of this clonotype. The rearrangement joins TRBV6-8 to TRBJ2-3; D possibly corresponds to TRBD1 (6 bases). The CDR3 extends over 16 amino acids. The germline V gene encodes CDR1 MNHGY and CDR2 SAAAGT. Between the trimmed V and J ends, which lost 1 base and 1 base, there was a span of 12 bases. The CDR3 reads CASSYYRDIRTDTQYF. CDR3 bases: TGTGCCAGCAGTTACTATAGGGACATCCGCACAGATACGCAGTATTTT.

The chain couples TRBV5-1 to TRBJ1-2, with D tentatively TRBD1 (6 bases). Trimming took off 3 bases at V and 4 bases at J, with 13 bases between the two ends. Germline V gives CDR1 SGHRS, CDR2 YFSETQ. This CDR3 spans 14 amino acids. CDR3 region: CASSSTDRIYGYTF. Written as DNA, the CDR3 is TGCGCCAGCAGCTCGACTGACAGGATCTATGGCTACACCTTC.

In this sample, this clonotype turned up many times. The V and J genes are TRBV2 and TRBJ1-2, with D uncertain. CDR1 is SNHLY, CDR2 FYNNEI, per germline. The V and J ends lost 7 bases and 2 bases respectively, with 11 bases between them. The CDR3 is 13 amino acids. The CDR3 DNA is TGTGCCAGCATACGTAGTCAGAACTATGGCTACACCTTC. Translation gives CASIRSQNYGYTF.

Remarks on this clonotype: Given a far larger clone just one base away, this is likely a sequencing read error. The rearrangement links TRBV20-1 to TRBJ2-7; D is possibly TRBD2 (6 bases). The CDR3 contains 14 residues. Trimming removed 3 bases at V and 7 bases at J, with 19 bases between. Germline-derived CDR1 and CDR2 are DFQATT and SNEGSKA (reference sequence). For the CDR3, the DNA is TGCAGTGCTAGTCGCGGGGCGGATCTCAATGAGCAGTACTTC. Amino acids: CSASRGADLNEQYF.

The V and J genes are TRBV29-1 and TRBJ1-3; no clear D. The V gene lost 7 bases and the J gene lost 0 bases, with 16 bases spanning the gap. This CDR3 region has 15 residues. Per the germline V gene, CDR1 is SQVTM and CDR2 is ANQGSEA. The CDR3 is CSARPQMGSGNTIYF. In DNA, the CDR3 is TGCAGCGCCCGCCCCCAGATGGGCTCTGGAAACACCATATATTTT.

At least ten counts were recorded for this clonotype. The chain couples TRBV3-1 to TRBJ1-5; the D is unclear. CDR1 LGHDT and CDR2 YNNKEL come from the germline V gene (reference sequence). The CDR3 consists of 13 residues. Trimming removed 1 base at V and 4 bases at J, with 5 bases between. This chain's CDR3 is CASSQVQNQPQHF. The DNA of the CDR3 is TGTGCCAGCAGCCAAGTCCAGAATCAGCCCCAGCATTTT.

The rearrangement joins TRBV6-5 to TRBJ1-1; TRBD1 is a possible D gene (5 bases). Trimming left V 4 bases short and J 7 bases short, with 10 bases between. CDR3 size: 12 residues. The germline gives CDR1 MNHEY, CDR2 SVGAGI. CDR3: CASSLGGFEAFF. The CDR3, as DNA: TGTGCCAGCAGTTTGGGGGGATTTGAAGCTTTCTTT.

Ten or more counts support this clonotype. This chain joins TRBV20-1 and TRBJ1-5; a weak D match, TRBD1 (5 bases). Germline CDR1 and CDR2: DFQATT and SNEGSKA (reference sequence). The CDR3 covers 19 residues. V gave up 1 base and J gave up 1 base, with 23 bases separating them. The CDR3 nucleotides are TGCAGTGCTAGAGTTCTGGGAGGGCAATGGACAATCAGCAATCAGCCCCAGCATTTT. Residues: CSARVLGGQWTISNQPQHF.

This clonotype was counted ten times or more. CDR3 amino acids: CASSQDQKDEQFF. As DNA, the CDR3 is TGCGCCAGCAGCCAAGATCAGAAGGATGAGCAGTTCTTC. The V and J genes are TRBV4-1 and TRBJ2-1; D is unclear. This CDR3 has 13 residues. The germline V and J ends were trimmed by 0 bases and 8 bases, with 8 bases remaining between them. Germline V gene data show CDR1 as MGHRA and CDR2 as YSYEKL.

This clonotype appeared a few times. The J gene is TRBJ2-2, the V gene TRBV5-4; D gene ambiguous. Germline V lookup: CDR1 SGHNT, CDR2 YYREEE (reference sequence). The length of the CDR3 is 14 residues. The V gene lost 6 bases and the J gene lost 3 bases, with 12 bases spanning the gap. This chain's CDR3 is CASTLTSDTGELFF. The CDR3 DNA is TGTGCCAGCACCCTCACCTCGGACACCGGGGAGCTGTTTTTT.

On this clonotype itself: A much larger clone lies one base from this, so it may be a read error. V usage is TRBV20-1 and J usage is TRBJ2-2; 7 bases agree with TRBD2. CDR1 is DFQATT, CDR2 SNEGSKA, per germline (reference sequence). This CDR3 contains 11 residues. The CDR3 nucleotides read TGCGGTGTAGAGCGGGATGGGGAGCTGTTTTTT. It encodes CGVERDGELFF.

The chain combines TRBV9 with TRBJ2-3, with D hard to call. This CDR3 has 13 residues. Germline V CDR1 and CDR2: SGDLS, YYNGEE. Between the trimmed V and J ends, which lost 4 bases and 5 bases, there was a span of 11 bases. The CDR3 sequence: CASSQVSEDTQYF. CDR3 in DNA: TGTGCCAGCAGCCAAGTCAGCGAAGATACGCAGTATTTT.

As concerns this clonotype: A much larger clone differs by one base, so this may be a read error. The chain uses TRBV20-1 and TRBJ2-3, with D maybe TRBD1 (5 bases). CDR1 is DFQATT, CDR2 SNEGSKA, per germline (reference sequence). CDR3 size: 15 residues. CDR3 sequence: CSARIPGKSTDTLYF. The CDR3 bases are TGCAGTGCTAGAATTCCAGGGAAGTCCACAGATACGCTGTATTTT.

This clonotype was counted ten times or more. CDR3 residues: CASSPPEGLEQYF. The CDR3 bases are TGTGCCAGCAGCCCCCCCGAGGGACTTGAGCAGTACTTC. The chain links TRBV5-5 to TRBJ2-7, with D maybe TRBD2 (6 bases). Germline V gives CDR1 SGHKS, CDR2 YYEKEE (reference sequence). Trimming removed 4 bases from V and 7 bases from J, with 15 bases in between. This CDR3 has 13 amino acids. The variable domain in full, with the rest retrieved from reference TRBV5-5 and TRBJ2-7, is DAGVTQSPTHLIKTRGQQVTLRCSPISGHKSVSWYQQVLGQGPQFIFQYYEKEERGRGNFPDRFSARQFPNYSSELNVNALLLGDSALYLCASSPPEGLEQYFGPGTRLTVT.

This clonotype has a count of ten or more. J is TRBJ2-1 and V is TRBV28; weak D call: TRBD2 (5 bases). This CDR3 region has 17 residues. Trimming removed 3 bases from V and 10 bases from J, with 25 bases in between. Germline lookup yields CDR1 MDHEN and CDR2 SYDVKM. The CDR3 protein is CASSFMVATRTSNEQFF. The CDR3 DNA reads as TGTGCCAGCAGTTTTATGGTAGCCACCAGAACTAGTAACGAGCAGTTCTTC.

In this sample, this clonotype turned up many times. The chain couples TRBV30 to TRBJ1-1; D ambiguous. The germline V gene encodes CDR1 GTSNPN and CDR2 SVGIG (reference sequence). Trimming shortened V by 0 bases and J by 1 base, and 6 bases separated the two germline ends. The CDR3 loop spans 13 amino acids. CDR3 region: CAWSVSANTEAFF. The CDR3 DNA reads as TGTGCCTGGAGTGTGTCCGCGAACACTGAAGCTTTCTTT.

There are many counts of this clonotype. V usage is TRBV7-8 and J usage is TRBJ1-2, with D hard to call. This CDR3 is built from 16 residues. Trimming left V 4 bases short and J 0 bases short, with 15 bases between. Germline loops: CDR1 SGHVS, CDR2 FQNEAQ. CDR3 residues: CASSSTSLRANYGYTF. The CDR3 nucleotides are TGTGCCAGCAGCTCCACTTCTTTACGAGCTAACTATGGCTACACCTTC.